The 29 T cell receptor beta chains presented below share a single source sample, sequenced in a study of Ad26.COV2.S vaccination and SARS-CoV-2 variants. Assay used: immunoSEQ multiplex PCR; TCRdb lists only in-frame clones, some missing. The repertoire holds about 400,000 clones, with about 85% as singletons. As for treatment: some 20 received Ad26.COV2.S at low or high dose, single or two shots; several received placebo; per-sample allocation not given. Sampling occurred on day 63 after the first vaccine or placebo injection. The sequences come from peripheral blood, collected in a trial of Ad26.COV2.S vaccine versus placebo. These receptors were taken from a person aged 18-65 years who received the Ad26.COV2.S COVID-19 vaccine or a placebo.

The genes are TRBV19 and TRBJ2-5; D may be TRBD1 (6 bases). The germline V and J ends were trimmed by 7 bases and 4 bases, with 16 bases remaining between them. Germline V lookup: CDR1 LNHDA, CDR2 SQIVND (reference sequence). The CDR3 length is 14 residues. CDR3 sequence: CASKQGSAGETQYF. DNA of the CDR3: TGTGCCAGTAAACAGGGTAGCGCGGGAGAGACCCAGTACTTC.

The chain joins TRBV5-1 to TRBJ1-1, with a weak D call TRBD1 (5 bases). V was shortened by 6 bases and J by 0 bases, with 24 bases between the two germline ends. The length of the CDR3 is 18 residues. Germline-derived CDR1 and CDR2 are SGHRS and YFSETQ. In DNA, the CDR3 is TGCGCCAGCACCAGGCTGGGGCAGGGCTTTGGTGTGAACACTGAAGCTTTCTTT. This encodes CASTRLGQGFGVNTEAFF.

This clone was seen once. V and J are TRBV5-6 and TRBJ2-1; the match to TRBD2 covers 7 bases. CDR3 length: 16 amino acids. The V gene end was trimmed by 2 bases and the J gene end by 2 bases; junction bases not matched to a gene: 7. CDR1 is SGHDT, CDR2 YYEEEE, per germline. The CDR3 DNA is TGTGCCAGCAGCTTTGGGCGGGGGACCGCCTACAATGAGCAGTTCTTC. It is translated as CASSFGRGTAYNEQFF.

The chain carries TRBV6-5 and TRBJ1-3, with no clear D. Germline assignment: CDR1 MNHEY and CDR2 SVGAGI. The CDR3 sequence is 12 residues long. The V and J ends lost 10 bases and 0 bases respectively, with 7 bases between them. DNA for the CDR3: TGTGCCACCGACAACTCTGGAAACACCATATATTTT. Encoded protein: CATDNSGNTIYF.

A few counts support this clone. Other DNA sequences in this sample translate to the same CDR3. The rearrangement joins TRBV18 to TRBJ2-7; 8 nucleotides line up with TRBD1. CDR3 length: 14 residues. V lost 2 bases and J lost 2; bases outside the gene matches: 2. CDR1 and CDR2 from the germline V gene are KGHSH and LQKENI. The CDR3: CASSPGQGTYEQYF. The CDR3 coding sequence is TGTGCCAGCTCACCAGGACAGGGTACCTACGAGCAGTACTTC.

The CDR3: CASSYGGTGKLFF. The CDR3 nucleotides are TGTGCCAGCAGTTACGGGGGGACAGGGAAACTGTTTTTT. The chain is built from TRBV6-5 and TRBJ1-4, with TRBD1 matching over 9 bases. The CDR3 contains 13 residues. With V trimmed by 2 bases and J by 11 bases, 3 bases remained unmatched. Germline V gene sequence: CDR1 MNHEY, CDR2 SVGAGI.

J is TRBJ2-3 and V is TRBV7-9; tentatively, D is TRBD2 (6 bases). The CDR3 runs to 14 residues. V was pared by 1 base and J by 3 bases, with 8 bases between. Germline V gene data show CDR1 as SEHNR and CDR2 as FQNEAQ (reference sequence). CDR3 in DNA: TGTGCCAGCAGCTTAGGGGAGGTAACAGATACGCAGTATTTT. This sequence encodes CASSLGEVTDTQYF.

V is TRBV4-1 and J is TRBJ2-7; D gene ambiguous. Germline V gene data show CDR1 as MGHRA and CDR2 as YSYEKL. V lost 1 base, J lost 3 bases, and 7 bases lay in between. CDR3 length equals 13 residues. The CDR3 DNA follows: TGCGCCAGCAGCCAAGGGGCCAACTACGAGCAGTACTTC. Encoded protein: CASSQGANYEQYF.

This chain joins TRBV4-3 and TRBJ2-1, with 10 bases identical to TRBD1. Germline trimming cut 1 base from V and 3 bases from J; bases unmatched to any gene: 6. Per germline, CDR1 LGHNA and CDR2 YSLEER. CDR3 length: 17 residues. For the CDR3, the DNA is TGCGCCAGCAGCCAAGCGGTCGGGACAGGGGACTACAATGAGCAGTTCTTC. This gives the protein CASSQAVGTGDYNEQFF.

The chain carries TRBV6-1 and TRBJ1-5, with 9 bases fitting TRBD1. This CDR3 has 16 residues. Germline assignment: CDR1 MNHNS and CDR2 SASEGT. V was clipped by 3 bases and J by 4 bases; unmatched bases: 7. The CDR3 region has the DNA TGTGCCAGCAGTGATGTGGGGACAGGGTGGAATCAGCCCCAGCATTTT. It specifies CASSDVGTGWNQPQHF.

The V gene is TRBV19, the J gene TRBJ2-1; 7 bases are a match to TRBD1. The V and J ends lost 4 bases and 0 bases, in that order; junction bases with no gene match: 9. Germline CDR1 and CDR2: LNHDA and SQIVND (reference sequence). The CDR3 has 17 residues. CDR3 loop: CASSTRTGRPSYNEQFF. CDR3 bases: TGTGCCAGTAGTACCCGGACAGGCCGACCCTCCTACAATGAGCAGTTCTTC.

The CDR3 DNA reads TGCGCCAGCCGACTAGCGGGGGACCTCACAGATACGCAGTATTTT. Translation gives CASRLAGDLTDTQYF. V and J are TRBV5-1 and TRBJ2-3, with 12 bases fitting TRBD2. CDR1 is SGHRS and CDR2 is YFSETQ in the germline V gene. The CDR3 extends over 15 amino acids. J gave up 2 bases and V 7 bases, and 5 bases lay outside the gene matches. The full variable domain, rest sourced from reference TRBV5-1 and TRBJ2-3, is KAGVTQTPRYLIKTRGQQVTLSCSPISGHRSVSWYQQTPGQGLQFLFEYFSETQRNKGNFPGRFSGRQFSNSRSEMNVSTLELGDSALYLCASRLAGDLTDTQYFGPGTRLTVL.

This sequence joins TRBV5-1 and TRBJ2-2, with TRBD2 matching over 14 bases. V shed 4 bases and J 7 bases; nucleotides not matched to a gene: 6. Germline V gene lookup returns CDR1 SGHRS and CDR2 YFSETQ. The CDR3 runs to 16 residues. The CDR3 coding sequence is TGCGCCAGCAGCCTAGGACTAGCGGGGGGAATCGGGGAGCTGTTTTTT. Protein: CASSLGLAGGIGELFF.

This clone was observed a single time. V is TRBV10-3 and J is TRBJ2-7; 8 nucleotides agree with TRBD1. From germline, CDR1 is ENHRY and CDR2 SYGVKD. The CDR3 totals 14 residues. The V gene end was trimmed by 2 bases and the J gene end by 4 bases; junction bases not matched to a gene: 4. The CDR3 nucleotides read TGTGCCATCAGTGAGGGACAGGGATCGTACGAGCAGTACTTC. Protein sequence: CAISEGQGSYEQYF.

The chain employs TRBV7-9 and TRBJ1-3; D is unclear. This CDR3 region has 14 residues. Germline lookup yields CDR1 SEHNR and CDR2 FQNEAQ (reference sequence). V was pared by 3 bases and J by 4 bases, with 10 bases between. CDR3 in DNA: TGTGCCAGCAGCTTTGGGGAGGGAGGAAACACCATATATTTT. It translates to CASSFGEGGNTIYF. The complete variable domain, with remaining parts taken from reference TRBV7-9 and TRBJ1-3, reads DTGVSQNPRHKITKRGQNVTFRCDPISEHNRLYWYRQTLGQGPEFLTYFQNEAQLEKSRLLSDRFSAERPKGSFSTLEIQRTEQGDSAMYLCASSFGEGGNTIYFGEGSWLTVV.

This CDR3 is CASSPPLTYGYTF. The CDR3 region has the DNA TGTGCCAGCAGTCCCCCCCTAACCTATGGCTACACCTTC. The J gene is TRBJ1-2, the V gene TRBV12-3 or TRBV12-4, with no clear D. The ends were cut back, 5 bases at V and 4 bases at J, with 11 bases in the middle. This CDR3 comprises 13 residues.

The chain uses TRBV3-1 (or the pseudogene TRBV3-2) and TRBJ2-2; TRBD1 matches 10 bases. V gave up 0 bases and J gave up 3 bases; unmatched junction bases: 7. This CDR3 comprises 18 residues. CDR1 and CDR2 (germline): LGHDT, YNNKEL (reference sequence). Here the CDR3 DNA reads TGTGCCAGCAGCCAAGATCACACCGGGACAGGGGACACCGGGGAGCTGTTTTTT. Its protein is CASSQDHTGTGDTGELFF.

This chain uses TRBV25-1 with TRBJ2-5, with 9 bases lining up with TRBD1. CDR1 MGHDK and CDR2 SYGVNS come from the germline V gene. V dropped 7 bases and J dropped 0; count of bases not matched to a gene: 6. This CDR3 region has 15 residues. CDR3 bases: TGTGCCAGCATCTCGGACAGGGGTCACCAAGAGACCCAGTACTTC. Its translation is CASISDRGHQETQYF.

This sequence joins TRBV4-1 and TRBJ1-1; no reliable D call. Looked up from germline, CDR1 is MGHRA and CDR2 is YSYEKL. Trimming pared 2 bases from V and 7 bases from J, leaving 11 bases between. This CDR3 region has 13 residues. CDR3 in amino acids: CASSQSPGYEAFF. The CDR3 bases are TGCGCCAGCAGCCAATCGCCCGGCTATGAAGCTTTCTTT.

The V and J genes are TRBV5-1 and TRBJ2-3; 11 nucleotides match TRBD1. V was clipped by 2 bases and J by 3 bases; unmatched bases: 2. Germline lookup yields CDR1 SGHRS and CDR2 YFSETQ. This CDR3 comprises 15 residues. The CDR3 sequence is CASSFGTGGTDTQYF. Here the CDR3 DNA reads TGCGCCAGCAGCTTTGGGACAGGGGGAACAGATACGCAGTATTTT.

The chain links TRBV11-2 to TRBJ1-2, with D maybe TRBD1 (5 bases). There are 14 residues in the CDR3. Germline CDR1 reads SGHAT; CDR2 reads FQNNGV. Trimming pared 5 bases from V and 5 bases from J, leaving 15 bases between. The CDR3 DNA reads TGTGCCAGCAGCCCCTCCGGGGCCACATATGGCTACACCTTC. Encoded protein: CASSPSGATYGYTF.

The chain is built from TRBV4-1 and TRBJ1-5, with D uncertain. V gave up 4 bases and J gave up 3 bases, with 13 bases separating them. The CDR3 extends over 15 amino acids. Germline values: CDR1 MGHRA, CDR2 YSYEKL. The CDR3 reads CASSRLLGINQPQHF. The DNA of the CDR3 is TGCGCCAGCAGCCGGCTCTTGGGGATCAATCAGCCCCAGCATTTT.

The chain links TRBV5-8 to TRBJ1-1; D ambiguous. CDR1 is SGHTS and CDR2 is YDEGEE in the germline V gene. The CDR3 runs to 12 residues. The V gene lost 6 bases and the J gene lost 6 bases, with 12 bases spanning the gap. This CDR3 reads CASKLGYAEAFF. CDR3 coding DNA: TGTGCCAGCAAGCTGGGTTACGCTGAAGCTTTCTTT. The entire variable domain, with the rest obtained from reference TRBV5-8 and TRBJ1-1, is as follows: EAGVTQSPTHLIKTRGQQATLRCSPISGHTSVYWYQQALGLGLQFLLWYDEGEERNRGNFPPRFSGRQFPNYSSELNVNALELEDSALYLCASKLGYAEAFFGQGTRLTVV.

The CDR3 DNA follows: TGCGCCAGCAGTGAAAGGAGGGGGACAGGGGTCTCTGAAGCTTTCTTT. It yields the protein CASSERRGTGVSEAFF. The chain employs TRBV10-1 and TRBJ1-1; 10 nucleotides match TRBD1. After removal of 3 bases from V and 6 bases from J, the junction contained 10 bases not matched to a gene. Germline CDR1 is WNHNN and CDR2 is SYGVQD (reference sequence). The CDR3 is 16 residues long.

The rearrangement uses TRBV29-1 and TRBJ1-2; maybe TRBD1 (6 bases). Trimming left V 0 bases short and J 1 base short, with 12 bases between. The germline CDR1 and CDR2 sequences are SQVTM and ANQGSEA. The CDR3 extends over 15 amino acids. CDR3 nucleotides: TGCAGCGTTGAAGATTCGGGGGGCGATAACTATGGCTACACCTTC. Its translation: CSVEDSGGDNYGYTF. Filled out from reference TRBV29-1 and TRBJ1-2, the complete variable domain reads SAVISQKPSRDICQRGTSLTIQCQVDSQVTMMFWYRQQPGQSLTLIATANQGSEATYESGFVIDKFPISRPNLTFSTLTVSNMSPEDSSIYLCSVEDSGGDNYGYTFGSGTRLTVV.

The CDR3 is CASSRDRGRTEAFF. The CDR3 DNA reads as TGTGCCAGCAGCCGCGACAGGGGTCGAACTGAAGCTTTCTTT. The chain carries TRBV6-5 and TRBJ1-1, with 8 bases that match TRBD1. Germline assignment: CDR1 MNHEY and CDR2 SVGAGI. V shed 6 bases, J shed 5 bases, and the junction held 8 bases outside the gene matches. The CDR3 runs 14 residues.

The CDR3 loop is CASSPTRVAANTGELFF. DNA of the CDR3: TGTGCCAGCAGCCCCACGAGGGTAGCAGCGAACACCGGGGAGCTGTTTTTT. The chain uses TRBV5-5 and TRBJ2-2; tentative D call: TRBD2 (5 bases). V gave up 4 bases and J gave up 0 bases, with 16 bases separating them. CDR1 SGHKS and CDR2 YYEKEE come from the germline V gene (reference sequence). The CDR3 is made up of 17 amino acids.

The V and J genes are TRBV6-1 and TRBJ2-5; no definite D call. CDR3 length: 14 amino acids. V was pared by 1 base and J by 5 bases, with 11 bases between. Germline lookup yields CDR1 MNHNS and CDR2 SASEGT. This chain's CDR3 is CASSEEWNTETQYF. The DNA for the CDR3 is TGTGCCAGCAGTGAAGAGTGGAACACCGAGACCCAGTACTTC.

The chain combines TRBV5-5 with TRBJ1-2; D uncertain. Between the trimmed V and J ends, which lost 4 bases and 6 bases, there was a span of 13 bases. This CDR3 has 13 amino acids. Germline lookup yields CDR1 SGHKS and CDR2 YYEKEE (reference sequence). In DNA form, the CDR3 reads TGTGCCAGCAGCCCTGGGCGCCCCGATGGCTACACCTTC. Translating gives CASSPGRPDGYTF.